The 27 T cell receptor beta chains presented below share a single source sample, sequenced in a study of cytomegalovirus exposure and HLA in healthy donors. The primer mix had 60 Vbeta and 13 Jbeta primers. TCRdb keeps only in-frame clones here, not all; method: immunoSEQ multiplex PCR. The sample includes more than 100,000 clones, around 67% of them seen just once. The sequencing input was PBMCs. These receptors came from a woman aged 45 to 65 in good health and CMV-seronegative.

The CDR3 region has the DNA TGTGCCAGCACGGACAGCGAGAGCTCCTACAATGAGCAGTTCTTC. Translated: CASTDSESSYNEQFF. V is TRBV6-5 and J is TRBJ2-1; a weak D match, TRBD1 (6 bases). Per germline, CDR1 MNHEY and CDR2 SVGAGI. Trimming cost V 7 bases and J 0 bases, with 13 bases left between them. The CDR3 loop spans 15 amino acids.

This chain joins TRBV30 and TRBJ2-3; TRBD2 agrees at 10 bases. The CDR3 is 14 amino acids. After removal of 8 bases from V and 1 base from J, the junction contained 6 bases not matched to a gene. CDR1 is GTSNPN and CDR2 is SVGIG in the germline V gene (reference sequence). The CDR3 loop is CAGGLAGGTDTQYF. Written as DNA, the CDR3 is TGTGCCGGGGGGCTAGCGGGGGGCACAGATACGCAGTATTTT.

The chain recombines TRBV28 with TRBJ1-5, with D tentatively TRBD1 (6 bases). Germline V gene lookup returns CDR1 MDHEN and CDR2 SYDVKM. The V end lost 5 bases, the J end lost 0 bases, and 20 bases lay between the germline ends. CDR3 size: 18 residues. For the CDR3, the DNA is TGTGCCAGCAGTCCCCTAGGGACATTCATCTATAGCAATCAGCCCCAGCATTTT. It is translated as CASSPLGTFIYSNQPQHF.

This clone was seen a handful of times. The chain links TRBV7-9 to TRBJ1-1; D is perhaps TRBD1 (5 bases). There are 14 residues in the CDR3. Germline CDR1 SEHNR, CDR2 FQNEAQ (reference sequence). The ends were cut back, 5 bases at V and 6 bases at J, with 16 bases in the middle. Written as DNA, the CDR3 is TGTGCCAGCAGCGTGGGACCCTCGGGGGCTGAAGCTTTCTTT. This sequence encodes CASSVGPSGAEAFF. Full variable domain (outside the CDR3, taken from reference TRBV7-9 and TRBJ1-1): DTGVSQNPRHKITKRGQNVTFRCDPISEHNRLYWYRQTLGQGPEFLTYFQNEAQLEKSRLLSDRFSAERPKGSFSTLEIQRTEQGDSAMYLCASSVGPSGAEAFFGQGTRLTVV.

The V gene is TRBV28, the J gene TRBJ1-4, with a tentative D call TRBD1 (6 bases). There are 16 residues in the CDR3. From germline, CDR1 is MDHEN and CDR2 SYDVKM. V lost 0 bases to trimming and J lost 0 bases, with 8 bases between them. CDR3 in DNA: TGTGCCAGCAGTTTATGGGGGGCTTCAACTAATGAAAAACTGTTTTTT. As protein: CASSLWGASTNEKLFF.

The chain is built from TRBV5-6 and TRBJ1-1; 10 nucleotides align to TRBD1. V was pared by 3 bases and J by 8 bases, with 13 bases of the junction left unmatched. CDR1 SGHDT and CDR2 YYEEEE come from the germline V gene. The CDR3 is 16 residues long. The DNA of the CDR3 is TGTGCCAGCAGCTCGGGGACAGGGGAAGGTTGGGCCGAAGCTTTCTTT. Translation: CASSSGTGEGWAEAFF.

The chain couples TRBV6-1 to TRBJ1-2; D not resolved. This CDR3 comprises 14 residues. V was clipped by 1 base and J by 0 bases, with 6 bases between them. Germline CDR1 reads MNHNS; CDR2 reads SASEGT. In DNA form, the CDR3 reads TGTGCCAGCAGTGAAGGAGGCGCTAACTATGGCTACACCTTC. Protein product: CASSEGGANYGYTF.

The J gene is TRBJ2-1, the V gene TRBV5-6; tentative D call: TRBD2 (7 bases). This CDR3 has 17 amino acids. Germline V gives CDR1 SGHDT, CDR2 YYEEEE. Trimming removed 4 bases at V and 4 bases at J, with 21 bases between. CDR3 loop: CASSPGGGGTGYNEQFF. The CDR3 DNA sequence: TGTGCCAGCAGCCCGGGCGGGGGCGGGACCGGTTACAATGAGCAGTTCTTC.

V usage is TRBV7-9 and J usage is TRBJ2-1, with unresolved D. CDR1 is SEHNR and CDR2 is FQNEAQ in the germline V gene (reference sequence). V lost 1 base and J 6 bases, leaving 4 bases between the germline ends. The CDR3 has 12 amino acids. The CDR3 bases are TGTGCCAGCAGCTTAGACAGCAATGAGCAGTTCTTC. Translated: CASSLDSNEQFF.

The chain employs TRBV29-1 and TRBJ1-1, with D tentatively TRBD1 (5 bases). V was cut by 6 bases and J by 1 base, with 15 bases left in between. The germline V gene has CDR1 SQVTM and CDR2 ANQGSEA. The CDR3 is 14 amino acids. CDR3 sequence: CSVEKDTGNTEAFF. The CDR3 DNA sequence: TGCAGCGTCGAAAAGGACACGGGGAACACTGAAGCTTTCTTT.

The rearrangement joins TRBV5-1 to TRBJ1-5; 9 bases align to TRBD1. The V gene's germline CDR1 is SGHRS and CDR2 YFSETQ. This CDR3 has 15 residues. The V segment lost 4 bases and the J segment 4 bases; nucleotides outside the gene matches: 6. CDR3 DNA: TGCGCCAGCAGCCTTGGACAGGGGTTTAATCAGCCCCAGCATTTT. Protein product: CASSLGQGFNQPQHF.

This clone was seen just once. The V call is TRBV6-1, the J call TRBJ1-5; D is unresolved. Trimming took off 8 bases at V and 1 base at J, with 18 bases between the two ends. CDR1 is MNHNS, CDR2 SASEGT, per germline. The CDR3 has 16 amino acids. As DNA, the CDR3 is TGTGCCAGCCGTGGTAGCGTGTTGGGGAGCAATCAGCCCCAGCATTTT. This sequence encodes CASRGSVLGSNQPQHF.

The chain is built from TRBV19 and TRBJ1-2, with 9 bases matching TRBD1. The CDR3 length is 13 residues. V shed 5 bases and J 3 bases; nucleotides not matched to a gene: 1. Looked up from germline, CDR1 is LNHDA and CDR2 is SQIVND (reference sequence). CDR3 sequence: CASSGDRDYGYTF. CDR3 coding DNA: TGTGCCAGTAGTGGGGACAGGGACTATGGCTACACCTTC.

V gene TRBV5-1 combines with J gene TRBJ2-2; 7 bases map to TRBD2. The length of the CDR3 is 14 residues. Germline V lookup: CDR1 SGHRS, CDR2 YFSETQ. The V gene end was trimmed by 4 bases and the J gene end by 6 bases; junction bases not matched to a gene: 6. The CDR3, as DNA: TGCGCCAGCAGCCCCGGACTAGTCGCCGGGGAGCTGTTTTTT. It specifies CASSPGLVAGELFF.

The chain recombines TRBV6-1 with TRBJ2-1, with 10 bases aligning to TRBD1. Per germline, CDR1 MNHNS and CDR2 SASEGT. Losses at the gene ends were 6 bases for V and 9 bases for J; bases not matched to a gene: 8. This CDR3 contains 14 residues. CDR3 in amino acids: CASSPGTGVGEQFF. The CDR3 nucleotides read TGTGCCAGCAGCCCCGGGACAGGGGTCGGTGAGCAGTTCTTC.

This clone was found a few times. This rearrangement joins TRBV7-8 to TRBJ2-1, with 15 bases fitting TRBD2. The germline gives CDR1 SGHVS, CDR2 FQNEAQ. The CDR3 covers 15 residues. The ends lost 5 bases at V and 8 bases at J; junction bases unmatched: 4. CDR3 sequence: CASSEGLAGGYEQFF. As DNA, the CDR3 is TGTGCCAGCAGCGAGGGACTAGCGGGAGGTTATGAGCAGTTCTTC.

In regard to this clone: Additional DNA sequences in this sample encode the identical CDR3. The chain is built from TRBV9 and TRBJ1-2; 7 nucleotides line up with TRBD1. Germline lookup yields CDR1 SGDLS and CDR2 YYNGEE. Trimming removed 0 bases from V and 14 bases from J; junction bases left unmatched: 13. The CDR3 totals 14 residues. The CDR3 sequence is CASSVGGDSPIRTF. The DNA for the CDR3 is TGTGCCAGCAGCGTAGGTGGGGACAGCCCCATCAGGACCTTC.

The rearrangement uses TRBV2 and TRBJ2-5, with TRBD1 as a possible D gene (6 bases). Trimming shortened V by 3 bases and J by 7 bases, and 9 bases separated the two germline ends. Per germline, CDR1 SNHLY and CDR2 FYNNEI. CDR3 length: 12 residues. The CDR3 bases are TGTGCCAGCAGTGAGGACAGTTCGACCCAGTACTTC. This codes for CASSEDSSTQYF.

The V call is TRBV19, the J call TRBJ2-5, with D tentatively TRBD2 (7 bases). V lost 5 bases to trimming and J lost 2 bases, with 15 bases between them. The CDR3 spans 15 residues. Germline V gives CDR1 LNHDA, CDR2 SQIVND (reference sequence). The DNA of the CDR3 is TGTGCCAGTAGTGGGGGGGGCGCGGGGCAAGAGACCCAGTACTTC. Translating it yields CASSGGGAGQETQYF.

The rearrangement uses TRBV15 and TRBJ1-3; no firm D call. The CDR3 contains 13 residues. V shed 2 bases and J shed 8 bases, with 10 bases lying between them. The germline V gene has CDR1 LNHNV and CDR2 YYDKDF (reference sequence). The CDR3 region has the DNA TGTGCCACCAGCAGAAGTTTAGCAGACACCATATATTTT. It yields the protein CATSRSLADTIYF.

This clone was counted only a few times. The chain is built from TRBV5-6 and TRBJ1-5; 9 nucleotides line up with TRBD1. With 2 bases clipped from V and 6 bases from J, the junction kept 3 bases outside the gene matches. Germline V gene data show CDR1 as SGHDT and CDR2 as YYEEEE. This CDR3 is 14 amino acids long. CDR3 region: CASSLGTGPQPQHF. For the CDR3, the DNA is TGTGCCAGCAGCTTAGGGACAGGGCCTCAGCCCCAGCATTTT.

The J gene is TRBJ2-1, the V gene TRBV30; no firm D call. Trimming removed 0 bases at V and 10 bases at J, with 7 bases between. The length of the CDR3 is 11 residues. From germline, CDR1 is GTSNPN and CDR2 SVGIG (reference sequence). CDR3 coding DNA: TGTGCCTGGAGTGTATGGCAGGAGCAGTTCTTC. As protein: CAWSVWQEQFF.

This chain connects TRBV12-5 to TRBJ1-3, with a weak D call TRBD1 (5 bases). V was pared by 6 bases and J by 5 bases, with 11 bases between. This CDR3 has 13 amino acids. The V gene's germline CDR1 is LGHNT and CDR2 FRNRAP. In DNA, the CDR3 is TGTGCTAGTGGACGGACAAGACGAAACACCATATATTTT. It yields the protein CASGRTRRNTIYF.

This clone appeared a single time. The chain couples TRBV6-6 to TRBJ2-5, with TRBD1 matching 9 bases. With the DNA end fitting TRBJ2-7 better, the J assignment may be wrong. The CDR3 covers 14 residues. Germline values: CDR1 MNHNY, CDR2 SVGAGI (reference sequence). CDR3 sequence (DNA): TGTGCCAGCAGGTTATGGGACAGGGTCCACGAGCAGTACTTC. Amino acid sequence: CASRLWDRVHEQYF.

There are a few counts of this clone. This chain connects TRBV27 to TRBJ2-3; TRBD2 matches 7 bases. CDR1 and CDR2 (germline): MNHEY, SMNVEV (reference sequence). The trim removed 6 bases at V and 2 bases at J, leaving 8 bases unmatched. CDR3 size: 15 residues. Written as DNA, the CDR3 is TGTGCCAGCAGAGATTTGGCGGGAGTCACAGATACGCAGTATTTT. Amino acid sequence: CASRDLAGVTDTQYF.

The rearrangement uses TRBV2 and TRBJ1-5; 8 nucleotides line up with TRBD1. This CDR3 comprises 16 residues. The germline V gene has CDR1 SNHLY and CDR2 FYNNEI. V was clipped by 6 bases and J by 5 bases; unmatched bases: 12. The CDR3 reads CASSSSQGALHQPQHF. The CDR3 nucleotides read TGTGCCAGCAGCTCTTCTCAGGGGGCGCTTCATCAGCCCCAGCATTTT.

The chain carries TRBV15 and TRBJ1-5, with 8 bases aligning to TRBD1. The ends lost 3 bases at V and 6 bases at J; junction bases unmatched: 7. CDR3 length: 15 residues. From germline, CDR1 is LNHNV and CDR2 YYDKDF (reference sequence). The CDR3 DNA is TGTGCCACCAGCAGTTACCAGGGGGCGGGTCAGCCCCAGCATTTT. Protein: CATSSYQGAGQPQHF.